The present T cell receptor beta chain was sequenced within a study of technical replicates of blood from a few donors. Germline V gene sequence: CDR1 LGHNA, CDR2 YSLEER. J was trimmed by 2 bases and V by 2 bases; bases with no gene match: 2. The CDR3 consists of 14 residues. The data were produced by immunoSEQ multiplex PCR, yet TCRdb's version contains in-frame clones alone and is incomplete. In the table there are over 80,000 clones, roughly 96% of which are singletons. This TCR came from a human donor in good health. Sequenced material: T cells isolated from PBMCs. This sequence joins TRBV4-3 and TRBJ2-5, with TRBD2 identical over 7 bases. In DNA, the CDR3 is TGCGCCAGCAGCCAAACTAGCGCGCAAGAGACCCAGTACTTC. It encodes CASSQTSAQETQYF.